The 13 T cell receptor beta chains below come from one sample, sequenced in a study of siplizumab effects on memory and regulatory T cells. Libraries were prepared by immunoSEQ multiplex PCR; TCRdb keeps only in-frame clonotypes and omits some of them. The sample has 85,000 to 130,000 clones, about 91% seen once. Sequenced material: CD4+ T cells sorted from blood. The receptors come from a human donor in good health. Some clones in this sample may be carry-over from other donors' samples.

The CDR3 reads CASSHVRDSLYF. CDR3 coding DNA: TGCGCCAGCAGCCATGTCCGGGACAGCCTTTACTTC. The chain links TRBV4-1 to TRBJ2-5, with 7 bases identical to TRBD1. Germline V gene data show CDR1 as MGHRA and CDR2 as YSYEKL. The CDR3 spans 12 residues. Germline trimming cut 3 bases from V and 14 bases from J; bases unmatched to any gene: 9.

This clone appeared once. This chain uses TRBV14 with TRBJ2-1, with D perhaps assigned TRBD1 or TRBD2 (6 bases each). Germline assignment: CDR1 SGHDN and CDR2 FVKESK. Trimming left V 4 bases short and J 3 bases short, with 19 bases between. This CDR3 has 17 amino acids. This chain's CDR3 is CASSPLSKGGIYNEQFF. CDR3 in DNA: TGTGCCAGCAGCCCACTATCAAAGGGGGGAATCTACAATGAGCAGTTCTTC.

This chain uses TRBV6-1 with TRBJ1-3; 7 bases fit TRBD1. CDR1 is MNHNS, CDR2 SASEGT, per germline. V was clipped by 7 bases and J by 2 bases; unmatched bases: 2. This CDR3 contains 13 residues. CDR3 amino acids: CASTDRAGNTIYF. The CDR3 bases are TGTGCCAGCACCGACAGGGCTGGAAACACCATATATTTT.

The rearrangement joins TRBV14 to TRBJ1-2; no clear D. V lost 1 base, J lost 0 bases, and 9 bases lay in between. This CDR3 region has 15 residues. CDR1 is SGHDN, CDR2 FVKESK, per germline. For the CDR3, the DNA is TGTGCCAGCAGCCAAGGGAGACGTTCTAACTATGGCTACACCTTC. Protein: CASSQGRRSNYGYTF.

The genes are TRBV4-1 and TRBJ2-1, with 10 bases lining up with TRBD2. The trim removed 0 bases at V and 0 bases at J, leaving 8 bases unmatched. This CDR3 is 19 amino acids long. Germline CDR1 is MGHRA and CDR2 is YSYEKL. CDR3 sequence reads: CASSQERAGGSSSYNEQFF. CDR3 nucleotides: TGCGCCAGCAGCCAAGAACGAGCGGGAGGGTCGAGCTCCTACAATGAGCAGTTCTTC.

The chain carries TRBV5-4 and TRBJ2-1; D remains ambiguous. The CDR3 extends over 13 amino acids. The ends were cut back, 0 bases at V and 7 bases at J, with 8 bases in the middle. The germline CDR1 and CDR2 sequences are SGHNT and YYREEE (reference sequence). CDR3 sequence reads: CASSLVGRNEQFF. The CDR3 DNA reads TGTGCCAGCAGCTTGGTAGGACGAAATGAGCAGTTCTTC.

This chain uses TRBV6-1 with TRBJ1-3, with 7 bases fitting TRBD1. Looked up from germline, CDR1 is MNHNS and CDR2 is SASEGT. Trimming took 3 bases from V and 0 from J; bases not matched to a gene: 2. The CDR3 extends over 15 amino acids. The CDR3 spells CASSEGTASGNTIYF. Here the CDR3 DNA reads TGTGCCAGCAGTGAGGGGACAGCCTCTGGAAACACCATATATTTT.

The rearrangement joins TRBV29-1 to TRBJ1-1; 11 bases are a match to TRBD1. The germline V gene encodes CDR1 SQVTM and CDR2 ANQGSEA. Trimming took 3 bases from V and 5 from J; bases not matched to a gene: 2. This CDR3 is 13 amino acids long. CDR3 DNA: TGCAGCGTTGAGGGACAGGGGGGGACTGAAGCTTTCTTT. Amino acids: CSVEGQGGTEAFF.

The chain links TRBV2 to TRBJ1-4; D may be TRBD1 (6 bases). Looked up from germline, CDR1 is SNHLY and CDR2 is FYNNEI. This CDR3 spans 16 amino acids. V dropped 8 bases and J dropped 0 bases, with 16 bases sitting between them. The CDR3 nucleotides are TGTGCCAGCTTGGGGGGCAGCCCTGCAACTAATGAAAAACTGTTTTTT. This codes for CASLGGSPATNEKLFF.

The chain has TRBV5-1 and TRBJ2-2, with D tentatively TRBD1 (6 bases). This CDR3 contains 16 residues. Germline V gene lookup returns CDR1 SGHRS and CDR2 YFSETQ. Between the trimmed V and J ends, which lost 7 bases and 2 bases, there was a span of 18 bases. The DNA of the CDR3 is TGCGCCAGCGACAAATCCGGGACACCTAACACCGGGGAGCTGTTTTTT. Protein: CASDKSGTPNTGELFF.

This sequence joins TRBV6-5 and TRBJ1-2; D unresolved. The germline V and J ends were trimmed by 6 bases and 8 bases, with 16 bases remaining between them. The CDR3 sequence is 13 residues long. CDR1 and CDR2 from the germline V gene are MNHEY and SVGAGI. The CDR3 loop is CASSRGWAAGYTF. In DNA, the CDR3 is TGTGCCAGCAGCCGCGGGTGGGCGGCGGGCTACACCTTC.

This chain joins TRBV30 and TRBJ1-1; 8 bases match TRBD1. This CDR3 comprises 12 residues. CDR1 and CDR2 from the germline V gene are GTSNPN and SVGIG (reference sequence). The V and J ends lost 6 bases and 4 bases, in that order; junction bases with no gene match: 4. CDR3 coding DNA: TGTGCCTGTGCGGGACAGGCCACTGAAGCTTTCTTT. It encodes CACAGQATEAFF.

V and J are TRBV28 and TRBJ1-2; 7 bases match TRBD1. CDR3 length equals 14 residues. Germline V gene sequence: CDR1 MDHEN, CDR2 SYDVKM. V lost 6 bases, J lost 7 bases, and 11 bases stayed unmatched. The CDR3 DNA sequence: TGTGCCAGCAGCAGAATTAAGGGGGCCCTTGGCTACACCTTC. Its translation: CASSRIKGALGYTF.